These T cell receptor beta chains were read from a single sample in a study of shared clonotypes between healthy human individuals. The method was immunoSEQ multiplex PCR; TCRdb's version includes in-frame clones alone and lacks a portion of them. The sample gives 2 million or so clones, about 95% of which show up once; more than 0.95% is in the top ten. The sequenced sample consisted of naive CD8+ T cells sorted from blood. The receptors shown here come from a young man in good health. CDR3s include the opening cysteine and the closing phenylalanine or tryptophan. Each record gives: D gene, clone size, J gene, V gene, CDR3 DNA, CDR3 protein. D genes are given only for firm matches. Clone size appears in some rows only: once, few, many, or a class for an expanded clone.

TRBD2 | NA | TRBJ2-7 | TRBV28 | TGTGCCAGCAGTTTATTGCCAGCGGGAGGGAACCACGAGCAGTACTTC | CASSLLPAGGNHEQYF
NA | NA | TRBJ2-7 | TRBV5-6 | TGTGCCAGCAGCTTCGTCGGCAGCCTCACCTACGAGCAGTACTTC | CASSFVGSLTYEQYF
NA | NA | TRBJ2-2 | TRBV9 | TGTGCCAGCAGCAGCGGTGGAGGGGCCGGGGAGCTGTTTTTT | CASSSGGGAGELFF
NA | NA | TRBJ2-7 | TRBV11-2 | TGTGCCAGCAGCTTAGATCCGGCTTATTACGGGCAGTACTTC | CASSLDPAYYGQYF
NA | once | TRBJ2-7 | TRBV15 | TGTGCCACCAGCCACGACTCCTACGAGCAGTACTTC | CATSHDSYEQYF
TRBD1 | NA | TRBJ1-2 | TRBV2 | TGTGCCAGCACCACCTCGTCGGACAGGGGGAGCTATGGCTACACCTTC | CASTTSSDRGSYGYTF
NA | NA | TRBJ2-7 | TRBV4-3 | TGCGCCAGCAGCCAAGGGGTCGGTGCTAGCGTCGACGAGCAGTACTTC | CASSQGVGASVDEQYF
NA | NA | TRBJ2-3 | TRBV7-6 | TGTGCCAGCAGCTTAGTGGCTTCGGGGCTCACAGATACGCAGTATTTT | CASSLVASGLTDTQYF
NA | NA | TRBJ2-3 | TRBV9 | TGTGCCAGCAGCACCCGACGCGGGGTAGATACGCAGTATTTT | CASSTRRGVDTQYF
NA | NA | TRBJ1-1 | TRBV7-9 | TGTGCCAGCAGCCCTTTGAACACTGAAGCTTTCTTT | CASSPLNTEAFF
NA | NA | TRBJ1-3 | TRBV28 | TGTGCCAGCAGCGAAGACGGAAACACCATATATTTT | CASSEDGNTIYF
TRBD2 | NA | TRBJ2-3 | TRBV11-2 | TGTGCCAGCAGCCCGAGGACTAGCGGGTTGGGTAGCACAGATACGCAGTATTTT | CASSPRTSGLGSTDTQYF
TRBD2 | NA | TRBJ2-3 | TRBV7-2 | TGTGCCAGCAGCTTAAGGGTAGCGGGCCTTTCACAAGATACGCAGTATTTT | CASSLRVAGLSQDTQYF
NA | NA | TRBJ2-5 | TRBV7-8 | TGTGCCAGCAGCTTCGGCGAACAAGAGACCCAGTACTTC | CASSFGEQETQYF
TRBD2 | NA | TRBJ2-2 | TRBV11-1 | TGTGCCAGCAGCTACGGGACTAGTTGGGCGGTGGCCGGGGAGCTGTTTTTT | CASSYGTSWAVAGELFF
TRBD2 | NA | TRBJ2-5 | TRBV10-2 | TGCGCCAGCAGTGACGGGACTAGCGGGGAGACCCAGTACTTC | CASSDGTSGETQYF
NA | NA | TRBJ2-1 | TRBV19 | TGTGCCAGTAGTCCCCGGGAACTATACAATGAGCAGTTCTTC | CASSPRELYNEQFF
TRBD1 | NA | TRBJ1-2 | TRBV25-1 | TGTGCCAGCAGTGAATGGGACAGGGAGTACTATGGCTACACCTTC | CASSEWDREYYGYTF
NA | NA | TRBJ2-5 | TRBV27 | TGTGCCAGCAGCTCGTCCCAGGACTATCAAGAGACCCAGTACTTC | CASSSSQDYQETQYF
TRBD1 | NA | TRBJ1-2 | TRBV2 | TGTGCCAGCAGTGCCACCTGGGACAGGGTGGCTAACTATGGCTACACCTTC | CASSATWDRVANYGYTF
TRBD2 | NA | TRBJ2-4 | TRBV27 | TGTGCCAGCAGTTCCGGACTAGCCGACATTCAGTACTTC | CASSSGLADIQYF
NA | once | TRBJ2-7 | TRBV5-4 | TGTGCCAGCAGCTTGCACCCATCCTACGAGCAGTACTTC | CASSLHPSYEQYF
NA | NA | TRBJ2-1 | TRBV7-9 | TGTGCCAGCAGCTTACCCGGCAATGAGCAGTTCTTC | CASSLPGNEQFF
NA | NA | TRBJ1-5 | TRBV7-9 | TGTGCCAGCAGCTTAGGCCAGGGGAGTCAGCCCCAGCATTTT | CASSLGQGSQPQHF
NA | NA | TRBJ2-3 | TRBV2 | TGTGCCAGCAGTGGGACCGAGAACAGGGTCGGCACAGATACGCAGTATTTT | CASSGTENRVGTDTQYF
NA | NA | TRBJ1-2 | TRBV11-1 | TGTGCCGGATTTGGGGTTCTTAGGTATGGCTACACCTTC | CAGFGVLRYGYTF
NA | NA | TRBJ2-7 | TRBV5-6 | TGTGCCAGCAGCTTGGCGGGAGCCGAGCAGTACTTC | CASSLAGAEQYF
NA | NA | TRBJ2-1 | TRBV7-7 | TGTGCTAGCAGCCCTGACAGCGACCCACTCAATGAGCAGTTCTTC | CASSPDSDPLNEQFF
NA | NA | TRBJ2-1 | TRBV5-4 | TGTGCCAGCAGCCCGGCGGTCTACAATGAGCAGTTCTTC | CASSPAVYNEQFF
NA | NA | TRBJ2-1 | TRBV25-1 | TGTGCCAGCCAACGAATGGGGGGCCACAATGAGCAGTTCTTC | CASQRMGGHNEQFF
NA | once | TRBJ1-2 | TRBV10-3 | TGTGCCATCAGTGAGGGTCCTTCAGGGTCTGGATACTATGGCTACACCTTC | CAISEGPSGSGYYGYTF
NA | NA | TRBJ2-7 | TRBV11-2 | TGTGCCAGCAGCTCCTACTCCTACGAGCAGTACTTC | CASSSYSYEQYF
NA | NA | TRBJ2-1 | TRBV7-8 | TGTGCCAGCAGCATAGGGGGGCTAGCGGAGTACAATGAGCAGTTCTTC | CASSIGGLAEYNEQFF
NA | NA | TRBJ2-2 | TRBV30 | TGTGCCTTCCAGCTCACCGGGCTGTTTTTT | CAFQLTGLFF
NA | NA | TRBJ2-1 | TRBV4-3 | TGCGCCAGCAGCCAAGATTCTAGGAACAATGAGCAGTTCTTC | CASSQDSRNNEQFF
TRBD2 | once | TRBJ2-7 | TRBV19 | TGTGCCAGTAGTATTCAGTCTAGCGGATATTACGAGCAGTACTTC | CASSIQSSGYYEQYF
NA | NA | TRBJ1-5 | TRBV15 | TGTGCCACCAGCAGAGATCTCGGCAATCAGCCCCAGCATTTT | CATSRDLGNQPQHF
NA | once | TRBJ2-1 | TRBV7-8 | TGTGCCAGCAGCTTTGGACTAACCAATGAGCAGTTCTTC | CASSFGLTNEQFF
TRBD1 | NA | TRBJ2-3 | TRBV5-6 | TGTGCCAGCAGCTTGGGCGGTCTTGACGACAGGGGAACAGATACGCAGTATTTT | CASSLGGLDDRGTDTQYF
NA | NA | TRBJ1-1 | TRBV15 | TGTGCCACCAGCAGGAGGGACACTGAAGCTTTCTTT | CATSRRDTEAFF
TRBD2 | NA | TRBJ2-2 | TRBV4-3 | TGCGCCAGCAGCCCAGGACTAGCGGGGACCGGGGAGCTGTTTTTT | CASSPGLAGTGELFF
NA | NA | TRBJ1-2 | TRBV30 | TGTGCCTGGAGTGTAGGGATTGGGGCCTATGGCTACACCTTC | CAWSVGIGAYGYTF
NA | NA | TRBJ2-3 | TRBV7-9 | TGTGCCAGCAGCTTAGCGGAGAATACGCAGTATTTT | CASSLAENTQYF